A selection of T cell receptor beta chains follows, all from one sample in a study of Ad26.COV2.S vaccination and SARS-CoV-2 variants. Sequencing used immunoSEQ multiplex PCR; TCRdb keeps in-frame clones, though not all of them. The sample yields around 350,000 clones, roughly 81% seen once. This specimen was peripheral blood, taken in a trial of Ad26.COV2.S vaccine versus placebo. These receptors were taken from a person between 18 and 59 years old who received the Ad26.COV2.S COVID-19 vaccine or a placebo. CDR3s include the opening cysteine and the closing phenylalanine or tryptophan. A D gene is named only where the DNA matches it firmly. Clone size is shown for a subset of rows, as once, few, many or a class of expanded clone.

D gene,CDR3 length,J gene,V gene,clone size,CDR3 DNA,CDR3 protein
NA,16,TRBJ2-7,TRBV9,NA,TGTGCCAGCAGCGTAGACCGGGACTCATCGTCCTACGAGCAGTACTTC,CASSVDRDSSSYEQYF
TRBD2,15,TRBJ2-1,TRBV7-9,NA,TGTGCCAGCAGACTAGCGGGAGGTGCACCCCATGAGCAGTTCTTC,CASRLAGGAPHEQFF
NA,15,TRBJ1-2,TRBV6-6,NA,TGTGCCAGCAGTCCACCGACGAAGCAGGACTATGGCTACACCTTC,CASSPPTKQDYGYTF
TRBD2,13,TRBJ2-3,TRBV6-5,NA,TGTGCCAGCAGCAGAGCGGGAGGGCAAACGCAGTATTTT,CASSRAGGQTQYF
NA,13,TRBJ1-1,TRBV19,NA,TGTGCCAGTAGTGTCAGGGAGAACACTGAAGCTTTCTTT,CASSVRENTEAFF
NA,15,TRBJ2-3,TRBV19,NA,TGTGCCACCCACGGACTGGAAGGTAGCACAGATACGCAGTATTTT,CATHGLEGSTDTQYF
TRBD1,16,TRBJ2-7,TRBV4-3,once,TGCGCCAGCAGCCAAGCCCCGGGACAGGGCAGGGACGAGCAGTACTTC,CASSQAPGQGRDEQYF
TRBD1,15,TRBJ2-3,TRBV13,NA,TGTGCCAGCAGCGGGGTCGGGACAGGCTCAGATACGCAGTATTTT,CASSGVGTGSDTQYF
NA,13,TRBJ1-4,TRBV7-2,NA,TGTGCCAGCAGCTCATATGGGGGTGAAAAACTGTTTTTT,CASSSYGGEKLFF
TRBD1,12,TRBJ2-1,TRBV12-3/TRBV12-4,NA,TGTGCCAGCAGTCCAGGGGGTTGGGAGCAGTTCTTC,CASSPGGWEQFF
NA,14,TRBJ1-2,TRBV5-5,once,TGTGCCAGCAGCTTTGGGGCCCGCCGGGACGGCTACACCTTC,CASSFGARRDGYTF
TRBD1,15,TRBJ2-7,TRBV5-1,NA,TGCGCCAGCAGCCCGGACAGGGGCCCCTCCTACGAGCAGTACTTC,CASSPDRGPSYEQYF
TRBD2,16,TRBJ2-3,TRBV19,NA,TGTGCCAGTAGTATAGGACTAGCGGGAGACCCCAGGACGCAGTATTTT,CASSIGLAGDPRTQYF
TRBD2,10,TRBJ2-1,TRBV20-1,NA,TGCAGTGCGGCCGGGACTACTCGGTTCTTC,CSAAGTTRFF
NA,13,TRBJ2-7,TRBV29-1,NA,TGCAGCGTTCAAAGAGCAGGGAGGTACGAGCAGTACTTC,CSVQRAGRYEQYF
NA,16,TRBJ2-7,TRBV7-9,few,TGTGCCAGCAGCTTAGCGTCGGGGGGCAGTTCCGACGAGCAGTACTTC,CASSLASGGSSDEQYF
NA,12,TRBJ2-1,TRBV6-5,NA,TGTGCCAGCAGTTCCACAGGGATGGGGCAGTTCTTC,CASSSTGMGQFF
NA,15,TRBJ1-3,TRBV2,once,TGTGCCAGCAGTGGGGGCAGCTGGATAGAAAACACCATATATTTT,CASSGGSWIENTIYF
TRBD2,15,TRBJ2-3,TRBV9,once,TGTGCCAGCAGCCCTGGGGGGGGTCCGGCGGATACGCAGTATTTT,CASSPGGGPADTQYF
NA,14,TRBJ1-4,TRBV5-6,NA,TGTGCCAGCAGCTTGGGTCCAACTAATGAAAAACTGTTTTTT,CASSLGPTNEKLFF
NA,14,TRBJ2-7,TRBV5-6,NA,TGTGCCAGCAGCTTGGACCCGAACTCCCTCGAGCAGTACTTC,CASSLDPNSLEQYF
NA,14,TRBJ2-7,TRBV10-1,NA,TGCGCCAGCAGTGACGGGACTGCCCTAGGGGAGCAGTACTTC,CASSDGTALGEQYF
TRBD1,17,TRBJ2-6,TRBV6-2/TRBV6-3,NA,TGTGCCAGCAGCGACAGGGGCTCCCTCTCTGGGGCCAACGTCCTGACTTTC,CASSDRGSLSGANVLTF
NA,16,TRBJ2-6,TRBV7-2,once,TGTGCCAGCGGCGGGCAGATAGTCTCTGGGGCCAACGTCCTGACTTTC,CASGGQIVSGANVLTF
TRBD2,16,TRBJ2-5,TRBV5-1,NA,TGCGCCAGCAGCAGTGGACTAGCGGGGGGCACAGAGACCCAGTACTTC,CASSSGLAGGTETQYF
NA,14,TRBJ1-1,TRBV2,NA,TGTGCCAGCAGTGTTGAGGGCAGTAGCACTGAAGCTTTCTTT,CASSVEGSSTEAFF
NA,13,TRBJ2-7,TRBV28,NA,TGTGCCAGCTCCCCGGGGCCCCCCTACGAGCAGTACTTC,CASSPGPPYEQYF
NA,13,TRBJ2-5,TRBV2,NA,TGTGCCAGCAGTCTAGGACAAACAGAGACCCAGTACTTC,CASSLGQTETQYF
NA,14,TRBJ1-1,TRBV10-2,NA,TGCGCCAGCAAGGACAGTTGGGGGAACACTGAAGCTTTCTTT,CASKDSWGNTEAFF
NA,12,TRBJ2-3,TRBV10-3,NA,TGTGCCATCAGCGAATCCACAGATACGCAGTATTTT,CAISESTDTQYF
TRBD1,16,TRBJ2-2,TRBV7-9,few,TGTGCCAGCAGCTCCTTTCGACAGGGTAGCACCGGGGAGCTGTTTTTT,CASSSFRQGSTGELFF
TRBD1,15,TRBJ1-1,TRBV7-2,NA,TGTGCCAGCAGCCCTTCCGCAGGGGGAATTTCTGAAGCTTTCTTT,CASSPSAGGISEAFF
NA,14,TRBJ2-1,TRBV14,NA,TGTGCCAGCAGCCAAGTCCCTACCTACAATGAGCAGTTCTTC,CASSQVPTYNEQFF
NA,14,TRBJ1-4,TRBV6-2/TRBV6-3,NA,TGTGCCAGCAGTCGTGATCTAACTAATGAAAAACTGTTTTTT,CASSRDLTNEKLFF
NA,14,TRBJ1-2,TRBV27,once,TGTGCCAGCAGTTTGGGGCTGGGGGTATATGGCTACACCTTC,CASSLGLGVYGYTF
NA,14,TRBJ2-3,TRBV29-1,NA,TGCAGCGCTGACGAAAAGGCGGGGTTGGATACGCAGTATTTT,CSADEKAGLDTQYF
NA,14,TRBJ1-2,TRBV29-1,NA,TGCAGCGTTGAGAGCAACCTTAAGTTCGATGGCTACACCTTC,CSVESNLKFDGYTF
NA,15,TRBJ2-1,TRBV15,NA,TGTGCCACCAGGAGGTCCAGGGCGACGATCAATGAGCAGTTCTTC,CATRRSRATINEQFF
TRBD1,15,TRBJ1-1,TRBV19,NA,TGTGCCAGTAGGACGACAGGGTCAAAGAACACTGAAGCTTTCTTT,CASRTTGSKNTEAFF
TRBD1,13,TRBJ1-2,TRBV5-1,NA,TGCGCCAGCAGCGATCAGGGGGCCCCCCGCTACACCTTC,CASSDQGAPRYTF
NA,16,TRBJ2-2,TRBV7-9,NA,TGTGCCAGCAGCTTCCGGGTTTTGCAGGGCATGGGGGAGCTGTTTTTT,CASSFRVLQGMGELFF
NA,9,TRBJ2-1,TRBV29-1,NA,TGCAGCGGAGGCAATGAGCAGTTCTTC,CSGGNEQFF